The present T cell receptor beta chain was sequenced within a study of cytomegalovirus exposure and HLA in healthy donors (TCRdb year 2017). The study in broad terms: According to an earlier analysis of a few hundred of the donors, 200 million or so T cells yielded 100 million or so unique TCR beta sequences and about 300 Gb of sequence data. About 300 gigabases of sequencing data and 80 million or so unique TCR sequences were included in an early release covering about 700 HLA-typed donors. Of the roughly 400 genotyped donors, about 84% fell in the genetic ancestry cluster associated with self-reported Caucasian donors. The study was designed to test whether signatures of past pathogen exposure could be identified by cataloging public T cell receptors. The study profiled the T cell repertoires of about 640 subjects by immunosequencing and related them to cytomegalovirus serostatus. Besides the first cohort of roughly 660 subjects, a separate validation cohort made up of over 100 different subjects was used. The study combined high-throughput TCR immunosequencing, statistical association of individual TCRs with disease status, and machine learning to predict cytomegalovirus infection status. In a later analysis, previously published TCR beta repertoires from several hundred donors were re-analyzed and high-resolution HLA genotyping was added so that TCR occurrence patterns could be studied. In the later analysis, no new phenotypic data were used to find candidate immune exposures; instead, reliance was placed on TCR beta sequences and their occurrence across donors. To decide whether each TCR beta V gene segment behaved as functional or pseudogenic, an earlier analysis of some 540 of the donors relied on high-throughput TCR beta sequencing. Donor age, sex, ethnicity and CMV serostatus were collected together with the repertoire data. A later genetic analysis used genome-wide SNP genotypes for about three fifths of the 666 donors, treating that subset as a discovery cohort. Every discovery cohort repertoire had been produced on one sequencing platform. Class I and class II HLA loci were covered by the typing at four-digit resolution. The number of donors typed differed by locus, with roughly 620-630 for A, B, C, DRB1 and DQB1, more than 500 for DQA1, 600 to 610 for DPA1, and 450 to 480 for DPB1. Several DR-DQ haplotypes were treated as single units for association and clustering because of strong linkage in the cohort. On average, around 230,000 unique TCR beta nucleotide sequences were sequenced per donor among 350 to 400 genotyped donors of the cohort, with roughly 18% of those sequences being non-productive. Paper-wide results and their limitations: In vitro tests confirmed that a few of the cytomegalovirus-associated TCR beta chains recognize cytomegalovirus antigens. A further reported finding was that TCR beta sequences accurately predicted the HLA-A and HLA-B alleles for most subjects in the first cohort. According to a later genetic analysis, donors in an Asian-associated ancestry cluster had fewer N-insertions in productive TCRs than the approximately 610-donor mean. A later analysis found that TCR association rates varied across HLA loci, with DRB1 alleles showing the most associated TCRs and HLA-C alleles the fewest. The only immune exposure information available for the cohort was CMV serostatus. In an earlier analysis of 450 to 750 of the donors, most TCR beta V segments appeared in productive rearrangements about 87% or about 30% of the time, broadly matching IMGT annotations. Specific HLA alleles were associated with 15,000 to 20,000 TCR beta sequences at a false discovery rate of 0.05 in a later analysis. Across donors, most TCR sequences were observed very rarely, whereas some public TCRs were present in many individuals. Because some donors lacked HLA typing at each locus, the association tests relied only on the typed subset. The sequencing pipeline was judged likely to have produced a cluster of highly shared sequence variants as a technical artifact. The presence/absence analyses assumed that sequencing depth was roughly uniform across donors, and that assumption may not be true. A later analysis found that most CMV-associated TCR beta chains appeared HLA-restricted, with HLA associations seemingly driven largely by CMV exposure. The classifier was reported to diagnose cytomegalovirus status with high specificity and sensitivity in both the original and validation cohorts. Seventeen rarely observed V segments, including chromosome 9 orphons, were excluded from the earlier analysis of several hundred of the donors because counts were too low. When HLA alleles, especially DR and DQ, strongly co-occurred, attributing TCR associations to individual alleles was difficult. The study listed 164 TCR beta chains as associated with cytomegalovirus. Some IMGT-functional V segments, including TRBV6-2 and TRBV6-3, could not be told apart with the 87-base-pair reads, so those segments were excluded. The cohort was sequenced for TCR beta chains only, and without alpha or paired-chain data the features that could be detected were limited. A later genetic analysis associated a missense DCLRE1C variant with V-gene and J-gene trimming of TCR beta chains, and an independent cohort replicated the association. The authors suggested that the approach could potentially be extended to other disease states and immunological phenotypes. Linkage disequilibrium might explain the correlated functional status among segregating V segments, but an unknown experimental factor could not be ruled out. Compared with equally common non-associated chains, HLA-associated TCR beta chains in a later analysis were more clonally expanded and had lower generation probabilities. According to a later analysis, parvovirus B19, influenza, CMV and Epstein-Barr virus appeared linked to several top co-occurrence clusters.

The cohort comprised some 680 healthy bone marrow donors. At the time of sampling, every cohort member was nominally healthy, though immune exposures that went unrecorded were likely present. The donor was CMV seropositive and belonged to the group of some 290 seropositive cohort members. A peripheral blood sample was provided by each donor, and peripheral blood mononuclear cells were used for TCR beta sequencing. The Qiagen DNeasy Blood Extraction Kit was used to extract genomic DNA from the blood cell samples. The library was produced with the immunoSEQ multiplex PCR assay. The multiplex PCR relied on a mix of 60 forward primers for TCR Vbeta segments and 13 reverse primers for TCR Jbeta segments. Amplification of the CDR3 region of rearranged TCR beta genes was performed with a multiplex PCR assay on genomic DNA. The amplified TCR beta libraries were sequenced on the Illumina HiSeq System as 87-base-pair reads. On the authors' methods: A later analysis counted around 72 million unique TCR beta chains across the 550 to 750 repertoires, and around 12 million of these chains were shared by at least two donors. Raw reads were error-corrected and collapsed into unique sequences with a nearest-neighbor algorithm that merged closely related sequences to remove PCR and sequencing errors. V, D and J gene segments were assigned by aligning CDR3 sequences to IMGT reference sequences. For a sequence to be retained, a match of at least six nucleotides was required to both a V gene segment and a J gene segment. Rearrangements were called productive when the CDR3 lacked stop codons and stayed in frame with V and J; all others were non-productive. Following IMGT convention, CDR3 was defined as the stretch from the second conserved V-encoded cysteine to the conserved J-encoded phenylalanine. Sequences without an unambiguous match to a single V gene segment were excluded from the earlier analysis of several hundred of the donors. An earlier analysis of almost 600 of the donors classified V segments as functional when productive rearrangements were above 56.7% and as segregating when the standard deviation between donors was above 5%. To diagnose cytomegalovirus status from the catalog of TCR beta chain sequences, a statistical classification framework was built. In a later analysis, V and J genes were assigned by comparing TCR nucleotide sequences against IMGT/GENE-DB human TR gene sequences. The TCRdist pipeline was used in a later analysis to assign CDR3 sequences and most-parsimonious VDJ recombination scenarios. In a later analysis, each TCR beta chain was defined by its CDR3 amino acid sequence together with its V-gene family, and reads lacking a unique V-gene family were excluded. In a later analysis, around 650 highly shared, low-generation-probability nucleotide sequences were removed to address suspected cross-contamination and a sequencing artifact. A later analysis calculated a clonal expansion index for each public chain from normalized within-repertoire ranks of inferred template counts. In a later analysis, generation probabilities were computed using a VDJ recombination model fitted to out-of-frame rearrangements, and the results were checked against IGoR. In a later analysis, TCR-TCR, TCR-HLA and TCR-CMV co-occurrence was scored with hypergeometric tests, and a repertoire-size bias correction was applied to TCR pairs. False discovery rates were estimated in a later analysis by permuting HLA or CMV assignments 20 times. A later analysis grouped co-occurring TCRs with DBSCAN, adding TCRdist sequence similarity when clustering within HLA-allele-positive subsets. For co-occurrence clustering, repertoires with fewer than 30,000 or more than 120,000 public chains were excluded, along with five repertoires with anomalous nucleotide sharing. Held by TCRdb, this immuneACCESS table contains in-frame sequences only and omits some clones. Under half of the omission traces to an unresolved V gene where checked; the cause of the rest is unknown. The V and J calls and clone size were taken over from that table, and D and trimming were inferred from the DNA. This sample comprises about 140,000 clones, roughly four fifths of them detected only once. Jointly, the top ten make up under 2% of the sample.

V is cut by 3 bases and J by 1 base, and the space between the germline ends is 6 bases. The CDR3 runs 13 residues from the cysteine to the phenylalanine. The sequence is cut down to CDR3 DNA, 39 bases in frame from base 1. The germline V gene specifies SGDLS as CDR1 and YYNGEE as CDR2. Concerning this clone: The antigen this receptor binds is unknown. The input lacks base qualities; no much larger clone sits a single base away.

The sequence joins TRBV9 to TRBJ2-3; the D gene is perhaps TRBD1, on 5 matching bases. This clonotype was obtained from a female donor in good health and CMV-seropositive. Sequenced: PBMCs. The CDR3 protein: CASSEGGTDTQYF. The DNA reads TGTGCCAGCAGCGAAGGGGGCACAGATACGCAGTATTTT. With the rest looked up from the reference TRBV9 and TRBJ2-3 genes rather than sequenced, the full variable domain is DSGVTQTPKHLITATGQRVTLRCSPRSGDLSVYWYQQSLDQGLQFLIQYYNGEERAKGNILERFSAQQFPDLHSELNLSSLELGDSALYFCASSEGGTDTQYFGPGTRLTVL.